A selection of T cell receptor beta chains follows, all from one sample in a study of identical twins. TCRdb redid the calling of the 5' RACE reads with MiXCR, one entry per CDR3 protein. The table includes about 260,000 distinct CDR3 sequences, 5.5% to 8% detected once. The same sample was also studied in work on yellow fever vaccine responses in identical twins.

Material: memory (CD45RO+) T cells sorted from blood. These receptors were collected from a woman under 30 in good health. Each CDR3 is given without its conserved first and last residue. The order of the fields is clone size, V gene, J gene, CDR3 length, CDR3 protein. Expanded clones are given a class, and other clones once, few, many or no size at all.

many	TRBV5-6	TRBJ2-2	15	ASSLEWRDSNTGELF
many	TRBV7-9	TRBJ2-2	11	ASSFNGPGELF
NA	TRBV7-6	TRBJ2-1	12	ASTVGRAYNEQF
few	TRBV7-9	TRBJ2-7	13	ASSPGSGSIYEQY
NA	TRBV6-1	TRBJ1-5	14	ASSELRGHSNQPQH
few	TRBV20-1	TRBJ2-1	12	STERGKVYNEQF
many	TRBV7-6	TRBJ2-1	15	ASSLGASGIVVNEQF
many	TRBV20-1	TRBJ2-1	10	RGQGSYNEQF
many	TRBV20-1	TRBJ1-1	11	SAASGGDTEAF
NA	TRBV20-1	TRBJ1-4	12	SAPWQDGSEKLF
few	TRBV20-1	TRBJ1-2	12	SAVGTASNYGYT
few	TRBV7-3	TRBJ2-1	15	ASSPTGGGLAANEQF
few	TRBV19	TRBJ2-1	15	ASTRDPGTSGNNEQF
many	TRBV24-1	TRBJ2-1	13	ATSESGTGGTEQF
many	TRBV5-1	TRBJ2-2	14	ASSLGQGVDTGELF
many	TRBV5-1	TRBJ2-2	13	ASSRVQGKGQELF
few	TRBV4-2	TRBJ2-1	14	ASSQDLASGYNEQF
many	TRBV6-1	TRBJ1-5	13	ASRDPTGSNQPQH
NA	TRBV3-1	TRBJ2-4	12	ASSQGTGFHIQY
few	TRBV24-1	TRBJ2-3	15	ATSDPGLAGRTDTQY
few	TRBV5-6	TRBJ2-5	9	ASSFDQTQY
NA	TRBV12-3/TRBV12-4	TRBJ2-3	16	ACSLTSGGLSSTDTQY
many	TRBV7-8	TRBJ2-1	14	ASSPRTSGTGNEQF
NA	TRBV11-2	TRBJ2-7	17	ASSTPTGFWSGSPYEQY
few	TRBV2	TRBJ2-3	11	ASSPQSRDTQY
few	TRBV6-2/TRBV6-3	TRBJ1-5	14	ASSFRPTTGWQPQH
few	TRBV20-1	TRBJ2-6	13	SARLTGFGANVLT
many	TRBV7-8	TRBJ2-3	10	ASSSSGGEQY
many	TRBV5-1	TRBJ2-5	13	ASRRASDKWETQY
many	TRBV5-1	TRBJ1-6	13	ASSLVRGGNSPLH
few	TRBV5-1	TRBJ2-6	14	ASSPQTSVGANVLT
NA	TRBV10-3	TRBJ1-5	11	AISESDIQPQH
NA	TRBV5-1	TRBJ2-2	13	ASSAQGALTGELF
NA	TRBV11-1	TRBJ2-7	11	ASGGQNPYEQY
NA	TRBV7-6	TRBJ2-5	14	ASSPGSVGTQETQY
few	TRBV7-3	TRBJ2-1	12	ASSLTGAYNEQF
many	TRBV6-1	TRBJ2-2	12	ATKGSANTGELF
NA	TRBV7-9	TRBJ1-2	13	ASSRQGGANYGYT
many	TRBV5-1	TRBJ2-3	15	ASSPGTSGRGTDTQY
few	TRBV2	TRBJ2-1	11	ASSGQGVNEQF